The rows below give T cell receptor beta chains drawn from one sample of a study of T cell repertoires in cytomegalovirus infection. These receptors' targets are unknown. Via MiXCR, TCRdb re-called the reads, giving one row per CDR3 protein. The table shows some 800,000 distinct CDR3 sequences, with 32% occurring only once. The sample here was cultured CD8+ T cells from PBMCs, taken from culture after CMV antigen stimulation. The receptors were gathered from a human donor in good health (CMV status not recorded). Some clones in this sample may be carry-over from other donors' samples. The CDR3 runs from the conserved cysteine through the conserved F or W.

TRBJ2-1,TRBV11-1,15,CASSLLPAGTDEQFF
TRBJ1-1,TRBV27,12,CASSPNGQGAFF
TRBJ1-5,TRBV10-3,16,CAISESTPERNQPQHF
TRBJ1-5,TRBV27,13,CASSLEGSQPQHF
TRBJ1-2,TRBV27,16,CASSRGGTVPNYGYTF
TRBJ2-7,TRBV6-1,15,CVSSEGWGGIYEQYF
TRBJ2-1,TRBV7-2,14,CASSPWSSYNEQFF
TRBJ2-5,TRBV5-5,21,CASSLKIREGFLLSDQETQYF
TRBJ1-5,TRBV4-1,14,CASSQEYWSAPQHF
TRBJ2-3,TRBV4-1,16,CASSQELGRATDTQYF
TRBJ2-1,TRBV28,13,CATTDPPGDEQFF
TRBJ2-7,TRBV7-6,15,CASSPGRKSSYEQYF
TRBJ2-3,TRBV7-9,11,CATTSDHTQYF
TRBJ1-5,TRBV3-1,15,CASSRGQGLNQPQHF
TRBJ1-1,TRBV6-5,13,CASRRAGVTEAFF
TRBJ1-5,TRBV9,14,CASSVGGRGQPQHF
TRBJ1-4,TRBV27,17,CAGSLRMIGVGNEKLFF
TRBJ2-7,TRBV19,14,CASRSPTGSYEQYF
TRBJ2-7,TRBV27,16,CASSLDVLTSSYEQYF
TRBJ2-7,TRBV5-4,13,CASSMQGEVEQYF
TRBJ2-6,TRBV9,15,CASSIDYSGANVLTF
TRBJ1-1,TRBV5-4,14,CASTLWAGPFEAFF
TRBJ2-1,TRBV5-1,16,CASSLETGGPYNEQFF
TRBJ1-1,TRBV6-5,15,CASSYGTQVNTEAFF
TRBJ2-3,TRBV7-2,16,CASSTLQGRVTDTQYF
TRBJ2-3,TRBV6-1,14,CASSPGTPLDTQYF
TRBJ2-1,TRBV7-6,15,CASSPDRTGRNEQFF
TRBJ1-2,TRBV5-6,15,CASSYGAPPENGYTF
TRBJ2-5,TRBV6-5,14,CASSALGFQETQYF
TRBJ2-7,TRBV5-1,15,CASSPSPSGVYEQYF
TRBJ1-1,TRBV6-6,16,CASSYSGGRGNTEAFF
TRBJ2-3,TRBV13,14,CASSTGRPPDTQYF
TRBJ2-1,TRBV6-1,17,CASSSKAYGSTYNEQFF
TRBJ2-5,TRBV10-3,18,CAISGKAEAGGTQETQYF